The 3 T cell receptor beta chains below come from one sample, sequenced in a study of control samples from healthy donors and cancer patients. The method was immunoSEQ multiplex PCR; TCRdb's version includes in-frame clones alone and lacks a portion of them. The sample lists about 120,000 clones, over 75% seen once, with 1.5% to 2% in the top ten. Sequenced: blood. These receptor sequences come from a man younger than 30 in good health.

The chain employs TRBV19 and TRBJ2-1; TRBD2 aligns across 11 bases. This CDR3 is 15 amino acids long. The J segment lost 4 bases and the V segment lost 8 bases, leaving 7 bases of the junction unmatched. The germline V gene has CDR1 LNHDA and CDR2 SQIVND (reference sequence). The CDR3 bases are TGTGCCAGTCTCCAGACTAGCGGGGAGTACAATGAGCAGTTCTTC. As protein: CASLQTSGEYNEQFF.

This chain joins TRBV5-6 and TRBJ1-2; D is perhaps TRBD1 (6 bases). From germline, CDR1 is SGHDT and CDR2 YYEEEE. The germline V and J ends were trimmed by 4 bases and 2 bases, with 15 bases remaining between them. The CDR3 consists of 15 residues. The CDR3: CASSRRQANNYGYTF. The CDR3 DNA reads TGTGCCAGCAGCAGAAGACAGGCTAACAACTATGGCTACACCTTC.

This chain uses TRBV6-2 or TRBV6-3 with TRBJ1-2; D remains ambiguous. Trimming took off 4 bases at V and 6 bases at J, with 18 bases between the two ends. The CDR3 length is 15 residues. CDR1 and CDR2 (germline): MNHEY, SVGEGT. CDR3 residues: CASSSGSQLLNGYTF. The CDR3 nucleotides are TGTGCCAGCAGTTCGGGATCCCAGCTTCTGAATGGCTACACCTTC.